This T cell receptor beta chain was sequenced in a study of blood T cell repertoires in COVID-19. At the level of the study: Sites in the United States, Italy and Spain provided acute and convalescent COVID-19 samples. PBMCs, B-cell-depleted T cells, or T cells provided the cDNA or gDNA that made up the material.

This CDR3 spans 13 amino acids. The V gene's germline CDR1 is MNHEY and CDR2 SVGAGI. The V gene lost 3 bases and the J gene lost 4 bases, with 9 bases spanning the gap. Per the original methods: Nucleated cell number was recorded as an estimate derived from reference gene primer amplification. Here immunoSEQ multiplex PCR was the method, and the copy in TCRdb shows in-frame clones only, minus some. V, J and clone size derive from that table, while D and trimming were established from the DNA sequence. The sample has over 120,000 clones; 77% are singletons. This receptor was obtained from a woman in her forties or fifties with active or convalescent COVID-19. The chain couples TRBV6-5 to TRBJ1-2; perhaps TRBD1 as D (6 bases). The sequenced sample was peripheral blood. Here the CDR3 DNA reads TGTGCCAGCAGTTATTCGGACAGCTATGGCTACACCTTC. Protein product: CASSYSDSYGYTF.